The 27 T cell receptor beta chains given below trace back to one sample, sequenced in a study of vaccination and CD4 T cells after COVID-19. The treatment is: roughly nine-day PBMC culture with coronavirus spike peptide pools or control peptides (ViraFEST assay). Their recognized antigens are unknown. Oncomine TCR Beta short-read sequencing was applied to DNA from cultured CD4+ T cells. TCRdb re-called the PCR reads with MiXCR, one entry per CDR3 protein. The table lists over 10,000 distinct CDR3 sequences, approximately 60% of them singletons. The source material was CD4+ T cells from blood, cultured in vitro. These receptors originate from a human donor who had recovered from COVID-19.

The chain carries TRBV6-5 and TRBJ2-7; 9 nucleotides align to TRBD1. The germline gives CDR1 MNHEY, CDR2 SVGAGI. CDR3 length: 16 amino acids. Trimming took 0 bases from V and 4 from J; bases not matched to a gene: 7. The CDR3, as DNA: TGTGCCAGCAGTTACTCCCCCGGGACAGGGTTTTACGAGCAGTACTTC. It is translated as CASSYSPGTGFYEQYF.

This clonotype was seen a handful of times. V and J are TRBV27 and TRBJ2-7; D gene ambiguous. V was cut by 8 bases and J by 2 bases, with 4 bases left in between. The CDR3 is 10 residues long. Per the germline V gene, CDR1 is MNHEY and CDR2 is SMNVEV (reference sequence). Written as DNA, the CDR3 is TGTGCCAGCGGAACCTACGAGCAGTACTTC. Residues: CASGTYEQYF.

The gene calls are TRBV2 and TRBJ2-1; the D is unclear. V dropped 6 bases and J dropped 7 bases, with 10 bases sitting between them. This CDR3 comprises 12 residues. Germline V lookup: CDR1 SNHLY, CDR2 FYNNEI. The chain's CDR3 is CASSADLNEQFF. The DNA of the CDR3 is TGTGCCAGCAGCGCGGACCTAAATGAGCAGTTCTTC.

The chain employs TRBV28 and TRBJ2-2; 9 bases align to TRBD2. The CDR3 runs to 16 residues. V lost 7 bases, J lost 0 bases, and 6 bases stayed unmatched. The germline gives CDR1 MDHEN, CDR2 SYDVKM. As DNA, the CDR3 is TGTGCCAGCATCACTAGCGGGCTAACGAACACCGGGGAGCTGTTTTTT. It is translated as CASITSGLTNTGELFF.

The V gene is TRBV6-2 or TRBV6-3, the J gene TRBJ2-5; weak D call: TRBD1 (5 bases). The V end was cut by 7 bases, the J end by 6 bases, with 9 bases between. Germline CDR1 is MNHEY and CDR2 is SVGEGT. The CDR3 is made up of 11 amino acids. Here the CDR3 reads CASTWGQTQYF. DNA for the CDR3: TGTGCCAGCACCTGGGGCCAGACCCAGTACTTC.

The sample holds a few counts of this clonotype. V is TRBV7-2 and J is TRBJ2-5; the D gene could be TRBD1 or TRBD2 (5 bases each). Trimming left V 3 bases short and J 7 bases short, with 12 bases between. The CDR3 contains 13 residues. Germline CDR1 and CDR2: SGHTA and FQGNSA. CDR3 in amino acids: CASSFEGTGTQYF. CDR3 sequence (DNA): TGTGCCAGCAGCTTTGAGGGGACGGGGACCCAGTACTTC.

The CDR3 sequence is CASSGYGRQRRNTEAFF. The CDR3 region has the DNA TGTGCCAGCAGTGGGTACGGGCGGCAACGAAGGAACACTGAAGCTTTCTTT. This chain joins TRBV6-1 and TRBJ1-1; D uncertain. The germline V gene has CDR1 MNHNS and CDR2 SASEGT. Deletions cut 4 bases from V and 1 base from J, with 19 bases between. The CDR3 consists of 17 residues.

This rearrangement joins TRBV6-5 to TRBJ2-7, with 10 bases that match TRBD1. In germline, CDR1 is MNHEY, CDR2 SVGAGI. The CDR3 extends over 16 amino acids. Trimming took 2 bases from V and 2 from J; bases not matched to a gene: 6. CDR3 sequence (DNA): TGTGCCAGCAGTTACGGCGGACAGGGGGTACCCTACGAGCAGTACTTC. Translation gives CASSYGGQGVPYEQYF.

This chain uses TRBV18 with TRBJ1-2; D ambiguous. The CDR3 is 14 amino acids. The germline CDR1 and CDR2 sequences are KGHSH and LQKENI. Trimming pared 6 bases from V and 4 bases from J, leaving 15 bases between. CDR3 residues: CASSGGLSGYGYTF. The CDR3 DNA follows: TGTGCCAGCTCGGGCGGACTGTCGGGCTATGGCTACACCTTC. Looking up the rest from reference TRBV18 and TRBJ1-2 gives the full variable domain: NAGVMQNPRHLVRRRGQEARLRCSPMKGHSHVYWYRQLPEEGLKFMVYLQKENIIDESGMPKERFSAEFPKEGPSILRIQQVVRGDSAAYFCASSGGLSGYGYTFGSGTRLTVV.

The chain recombines TRBV6-1 with TRBJ2-7; maybe TRBD1 (6 bases). Trimming took 6 bases from V and 9 from J, leaving 30 bases between them. The V gene's germline CDR1 is MNHNS and CDR2 SASEGT. This CDR3 comprises 17 residues. CDR3 nucleotides: TGTGCCAGCAGCTCTATGGGGAAGGGGACACTTTCTCTCGGGCAGTACTTC. It translates to CASSSMGKGTLSLGQYF.

The V gene is TRBV21-1, the J gene TRBJ1-5; the table's TRBD1 call for D was not verified on the DNA. TRBV21-1 is a documented pseudogene. There are 15 residues in the CDR3. CDR3 sequence (DNA): TGTGCCAGCAGCAAAGAGGAGGGGGGCAATCAGCCCCAGCATTTT. Amino acids: CASSKEEGGNQPQHF.

The chain joins TRBV12-3 or TRBV12-4 to TRBJ1-1, with D uncertain. V dropped 5 bases and J dropped 3 bases, with 10 bases sitting between them. This CDR3 comprises 13 residues. CDR3 DNA sequence: TGTGCCAGCAGTCAACGGGAGGACACTGAAGCTTTCTTT. As protein: CASSQREDTEAFF.

The J gene is TRBJ2-1, the V gene TRBV6-1; TRBD1 matches at 11 bases. CDR1 is MNHNS, CDR2 SASEGT, per germline. The V segment lost 0 bases and the J segment 7 bases; nucleotides outside the gene matches: 8. The CDR3 is 17 amino acids. For the CDR3, the DNA is TGTGCCAGCAGTGAAGCGCCCCCGGACAGGGGGCGGAATGAGCAGTTCTTC. Its translation: CASSEAPPDRGRNEQFF.

The chain carries TRBV5-1 and TRBJ2-7; 9 bases are shared with TRBD2. The CDR3 extends over 13 amino acids. From germline, CDR1 is SGHRS and CDR2 YFSETQ. V was pared by 4 bases and J by 6 bases, with 5 bases of the junction left unmatched. CDR3 loop: CASSNLAGTEQYF. CDR3 bases: TGCGCCAGCAGCAATCTAGCGGGGACCGAGCAGTACTTC.

The chain has TRBV28 and TRBJ2-5; 8 positions agree with TRBD2. Germline loops: CDR1 MDHEN, CDR2 SYDVKM. The CDR3 extends over 13 amino acids. With V trimmed by 5 bases and J by 2 bases, 1 base remained unmatched. The CDR3 sequence: CASSKRGQETQYF. The CDR3, as DNA: TGTGCCAGCAGTAAGCGGGGGCAAGAGACCCAGTACTTC.

There are a few counts of this clonotype. The genes are TRBV6-2 or TRBV6-3 and TRBJ2-5; 7 nucleotides align to TRBD1. Looked up from germline, CDR1 is MNHEY and CDR2 is SVGEGT. CDR3 length: 14 residues. The junction had 8 bases not matched to a gene; V was cut back by 6 bases and J by 4 bases. The CDR3 protein is CASSPTGEGETQYF. In DNA, the CDR3 is TGTGCCAGCAGCCCTACAGGGGAAGGAGAGACCCAGTACTTC.

V gene TRBV6-1 combines with J gene TRBJ2-1, with D perhaps matching TRBD1 (6 bases). From germline, CDR1 is MNHNS and CDR2 SASEGT. The CDR3 is 15 amino acids. V was trimmed by 7 bases and J by 8 bases, leaving 21 bases between them. CDR3 sequence (DNA): TGTGCCAGCACCAGGGGCCCCTTGGCTGACGATGAGCAGTTCTTC. Translating gives CASTRGPLADDEQFF.

The rearrangement uses TRBV19 and TRBJ2-1, with D possibly TRBD1 on 6 matching bases. Trimming removed 3 bases from V and 0 bases from J, with 12 bases in between. Germline loops: CDR1 LNHDA, CDR2 SQIVND (reference sequence). This CDR3 comprises 16 residues. CDR3 sequence reads: CASSMGAAYSYNEQFF. For the CDR3, the DNA is TGTGCCAGTAGTATGGGGGCGGCCTACTCCTACAATGAGCAGTTCTTC.

The chain employs TRBV11-1 and TRBJ1-2; D call uncertain. V dropped 2 bases and J dropped 4 bases, with 14 bases sitting between them. The CDR3 has 15 residues. Germline lookup yields CDR1 SGHAT and CDR2 FQDESV (reference sequence). CDR3 in amino acids: CASSLSGRRGYGYTF. The CDR3 nucleotides read TGTGCCAGCAGCTTATCCGGCCGGCGGGGCTATGGCTACACCTTC.

The V gene is TRBV7-9, the J gene TRBJ1-2; 7 positions agree with TRBD1. Per the germline V gene, CDR1 is SEHNR and CDR2 is FQNEAQ (reference sequence). The CDR3 is 13 residues long. Germline trimming cut 5 bases from V and 4 bases from J; bases unmatched to any gene: 4. CDR3 sequence: CASSNRGPYGYTF. The CDR3 coding sequence is TGTGCCAGCAGCAATAGGGGGCCCTATGGCTACACCTTC.

The chain has TRBV6-5 and TRBJ2-5; D possibly matches TRBD1 or TRBD2 (5 bases each). CDR3 length: 16 amino acids. Trimming took 4 bases from V and 5 from J, leaving 20 bases between them. Germline CDR1 reads MNHEY; CDR2 reads SVGAGI. DNA of the CDR3: TGTGCCAGCAGTTCCCCAACTAGGGGCCCCATCGAGACCCAGTACTTC. This sequence encodes CASSSPTRGPIETQYF.

A word on this clonotype: A much bigger clone sits one base away, suggesting this may be a read error. The gene calls are TRBV10-3 and TRBJ1-2, with 7 bases fitting TRBD1. The CDR3 consists of 13 residues. Germline V gene lookup returns CDR1 ENHRY and CDR2 SYGVKD. The CDR3 bases are TGTACCACCAACAGGGGAATGACTGGTGGCTACACCTTC. This sequence encodes CTTNRGMTGGYTF.

This clonotype turned up a few times. The chain links TRBV20-1 to TRBJ1-6; 7 bases agree with TRBD1. The V gene end was trimmed by 7 bases and the J gene end by 6 bases; junction bases not matched to a gene: 12. CDR1 and CDR2 from the germline V gene are DFQATT and SNEGSKA (reference sequence). The CDR3 is 15 residues long. CDR3 bases: TGCAGTGGCAAAGAGGGGACAGCTTTTAATTCACCCCTCCACTTT. The encoded protein is CSGKEGTAFNSPLHF.

This chain joins TRBV24-1 and TRBJ2-5; a possible D gene is TRBD2 (7 bases). The CDR3 has 13 amino acids. The V end lost 9 bases, the J end lost 4 bases, and 14 bases lay between the germline ends. The V gene's germline CDR1 is KGHDR and CDR2 SFDVKD. CDR3 in amino acids: CATSRGGRETQYF. CDR3 in DNA: TGTGCCACCTCAAGGGGGGGGAGAGAGACCCAGTACTTC.

The sample holds one count of this clonotype. The rearrangement joins TRBV12-1 to TRBJ2-3; the table calls TRBD2, which could not be checked here. TRBV12-1 is a pseudogene. The CDR3 length is 15 residues. The CDR3, as DNA: TGTGCCAGCAGCTGTAGAGGGCCCCCCACAGATACGCAGTATTTT. This codes for CASSCRGPPTDTQYF.

J is TRBJ2-5 and V is TRBV20-1; D is possibly TRBD1 (5 bases). Trimming stripped 6 bases from V and 5 bases from J, with 13 bases between. The CDR3 has 12 residues. Germline V lookup: CDR1 DFQATT, CDR2 SNEGSKA (reference sequence). The CDR3 loop reads CSAVGAGETQYF. The CDR3 DNA sequence: TGCAGTGCGGTTGGGGCCGGGGAGACCCAGTACTTC.

In this sample, this clonotype turned up a few times. This rearrangement joins TRBV20-1 to TRBJ2-7; tentatively, D is TRBD2 (6 bases). The V gene's germline CDR1 is DFQATT and CDR2 SNEGSKA (reference sequence). The CDR3 covers 15 residues. The V and J ends lost 2 bases and 0 bases respectively, with 14 bases between them. This CDR3 is CSARKVGTFSYEQYF. The CDR3 nucleotides read TGCAGTGCTAGAAAGGTTGGGACTTTCTCCTACGAGCAGTACTTC.